One sample yielded the 4 T cell receptor beta chains listed below, sequenced in a study of blood T cell repertoires in COVID-19. Produced via immunoSEQ multiplex PCR; TCRdb's table is partial and in-frame only. The sample holds about 80,000 clones, roughly 80% seen once. Sequenced material: peripheral blood. The receptors shown here come from a woman aged 70 to 79 with acute or convalescent COVID-19.

The rearrangement joins TRBV21-1 to TRBJ2-7; the DNA was not compared with TRBD2, the D call given in the table. TRBV21-1 corresponds to a pseudogene. The CDR3 spans 15 residues. CDR3 sequence reads: CASGMGLLCSYEQYF. DNA for the CDR3: TGTGCCAGCGGTATGGGACTACTTTGCTCCTACGAGCAGTACTTC.

The chain combines TRBV9 with TRBJ1-4; TRBD1 agrees at 9 bases. Germline lookup yields CDR1 SGDLS and CDR2 YYNGEE. V lost 1 base to trimming and J lost 11 bases; unmatched junction nucleotides: 9. There are 15 residues in the CDR3. Written as DNA, the CDR3 is TGTGCCAGCAGCGTAAGGACAGGGGACGGGGAGAAACTGTTTTTT. It codes for CASSVRTGDGEKLFF.

This sequence joins TRBV27 and TRBJ2-4; TRBD1 agrees at 7 bases. V shed 3 bases, J shed 5 bases, and the junction held 1 base outside the gene matches. Germline V gene sequence: CDR1 MNHEY, CDR2 SMNVEV (reference sequence). The CDR3 spans 13 residues. CDR3 sequence: CASSFQGENIQYF. Here the CDR3 DNA reads TGTGCCAGCAGTTTCCAGGGGGAAAACATTCAGTACTTC.

This chain joins TRBV3-1 (or the pseudogene TRBV3-2) and TRBJ1-1; 9 nucleotides match TRBD1. J gave up 2 bases and V 4 bases, and 8 bases lay outside the gene matches. The CDR3 is 16 amino acids. The germline gives CDR1 LGHDT, CDR2 YNNKEL (reference sequence). The CDR3 region is CASSPPPGQGNTEAFF. DNA for the CDR3: TGTGCCAGCAGCCCACCTCCGGGACAGGGTAACACTGAAGCTTTCTTT.